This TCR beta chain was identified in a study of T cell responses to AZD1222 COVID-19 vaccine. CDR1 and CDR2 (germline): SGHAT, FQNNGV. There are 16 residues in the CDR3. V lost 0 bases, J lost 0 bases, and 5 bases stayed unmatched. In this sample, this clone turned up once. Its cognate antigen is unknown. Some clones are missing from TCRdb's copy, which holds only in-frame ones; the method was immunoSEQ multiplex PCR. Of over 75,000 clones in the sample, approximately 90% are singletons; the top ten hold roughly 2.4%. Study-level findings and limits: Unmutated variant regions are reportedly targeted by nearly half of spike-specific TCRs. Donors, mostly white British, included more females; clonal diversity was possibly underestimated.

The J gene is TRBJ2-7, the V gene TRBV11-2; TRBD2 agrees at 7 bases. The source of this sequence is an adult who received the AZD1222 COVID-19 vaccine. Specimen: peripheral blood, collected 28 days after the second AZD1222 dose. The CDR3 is CASSLDSSGPSYEQYF. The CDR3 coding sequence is TGTGCCAGCAGCTTAGATTCTAGCGGACCCTCCTACGAGCAGTACTTC.